This TCR beta chain was recovered during a study of T cells in Graves' hyperthyroidism and ophthalmopathy (dated by TCRdb to between 2018 and 2021). Notes on the research overall: To identify TCR V-J signatures that set the groups apart, the researchers used a discovery cohort of 95 to 100 patients, made up of 40 to 45 with Graves' ophthalmopathy and 57 with stable Graves' hyperthyroidism. According to the paper, TCR Vbeta CDR3 sequencing was carried out on 120 to 150 peripheral blood samples, which came from fewer than 50 ophthalmopathy, under 80 hyperthyroidism and about 17 progressor patients. Prospective prediction of ophthalmopathy was tested in an independent validation cohort consisting of some 19 hyperthyroidism patients and approximately 16 patients who later progressed to ophthalmopathy. In more than 5 Graves' hyperthyroidism patients, the study also compared T-cell repertoires from thyroid tissue with T-cell repertoires from blood. The 85 to 100 discovery patients were randomly split 7:3 into training and test sets. After sampling, hyperthyroidism patients received methimazole starting at 30 mg daily, and ophthalmopathy patients received high-dose intravenous methylprednisolone.

CDR1 and CDR2, per the germline V gene, are MNHEY and SVGAGI. The V end loses 1 base and the J end loses 5 bases, and a stretch of 11 bases separates them. The CDR3 has 14 amino acids, counting the end cysteine and phenylalanine. The read is trimmed to its CDR3 DNA, 42 bases read in frame from base 1. Concerning this clonotype itself: Its antigen remains undetermined. No quality values exist for individual bases; no much larger clone is one base distant.

The TCR beta CDR3 regions were amplified from the RNA transcripts. For the first round of RT-PCR on the TCR CDR3, the HTBI primer set was used together with the Qiagen OneStep RT-PCR kit. The libraries were constructed in a second round of multiplex PCR and then size-selected and purified. Paired-end sequencing of the libraries was performed with 100 bp reads on an Illumina HiSeq2000. The authors' pipeline ran thus. Raw data were processed with SOAPnuke, discarding reads with adapters, uncalled bases, mean Phred below 15, or no exact constant-primer or identifier match. High-quality paired reads were merged with COPE v1.2.5, and unique nucleotide sequences were defined as clonotypes. MiTCR v1.1 was used to align the clonotypes against IMGT TRBV, TRBD and TRBJ reference segments. Only V-J combinations with frequency above 0.0001, covering 99% to 99.2% of repertoires, were analysed. A TCS score was defined as the ratio of F50 (clonal expansion) to E x V (chaos), with BLOSUM62-based TCRdist applied between CDR3 peptides within each V-J. Welch's t-statistics and random forest reduced around 550 V-J features to roughly 13, which were used in a naive Bayes classifier (R e1071). The public reads were run again by TCRdb, first through fastp at Q25 and then through MiXCR, and only productive beta chains were kept. Every CDR3 protein is listed once, alongside the most common genes and DNA of its rows. Here the V and J calls rest on TCRdb's processing, not on the authors' analysis. The sample data list some 600,000 distinct CDR3 sequences, and around 42% of these were observed just once. Clones ranked in the top ten supply roughly 8.2% of the sample.

Study-wide findings and limitations: Most expanded thyroid clonotypes (frequency above 0.001) were also detected in blood, suggesting blood repertoires may reflect thyroid immune responses. No statistical method was used to fix the sample size in advance, and group allocation was not hidden from the investigators. In cross-validation, a model built on a 13 V-J signature told ophthalmopathy apart from stable hyperthyroidism with about 90% sensitivity and around 81% specificity, and in testing the same model reached 80%/75%. In validation, the model predicted progression to ophthalmopathy a median of 6.5 months before onset, with approximately 70% sensitivity and 72.22% specificity.

Stable Graves' hyperthyroidism was defined as no progression to ophthalmopathy during 18 months of follow-up. The hyperthyroidism patients were between 18 and 65 years old and newly diagnosed, with a disease duration of less than 2 months. Exclusion was applied to patients with uncontrolled infections, other autoimmune diseases, pregnancy or lactation. Clinical symptoms, serum thyroxine and TRAb, thyroid ultrasound, and orbital computed tomography formed the basis for the diagnoses. Trizol reagent was used to extract total RNA, and RNA quality was then checked on an Agilent 2100 Bioanalyzer. The rearrangement joined TRBV6-5 to TRBJ2-5; the D region possibly corresponds to TRBD2 (6 bases align). The specimen sequenced was peripheral blood or thyroid tissue (not recorded which). The sequence came from a woman aged 18-29 years with Graves' hyperthyroidism. Donor details come from another sample of the same person, matched by shared clones. The bases are TGTGCCAGCAGTTACTTGCTCGCGGGGGAGACCCAGTACTTC. Its protein product is CASSYLLAGETQYF.